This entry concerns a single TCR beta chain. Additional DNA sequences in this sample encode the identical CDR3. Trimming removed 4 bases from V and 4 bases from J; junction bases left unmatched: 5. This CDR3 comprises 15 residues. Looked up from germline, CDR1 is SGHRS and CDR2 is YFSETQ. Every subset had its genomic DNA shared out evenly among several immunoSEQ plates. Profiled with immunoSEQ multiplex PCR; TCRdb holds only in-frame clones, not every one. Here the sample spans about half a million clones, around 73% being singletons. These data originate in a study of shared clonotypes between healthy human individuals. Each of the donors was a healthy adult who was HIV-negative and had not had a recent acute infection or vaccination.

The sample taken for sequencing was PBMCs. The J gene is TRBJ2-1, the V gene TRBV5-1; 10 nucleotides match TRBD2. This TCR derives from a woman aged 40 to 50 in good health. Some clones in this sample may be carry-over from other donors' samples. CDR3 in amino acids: CASSLGLADYNEQFF. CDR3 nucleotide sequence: TGCGCCAGCAGCCTAGGACTAGCGGATTACAATGAGCAGTTCTTC.